Listed here are 25 T cell receptor beta chains from one sample, sequenced in a study of T cell clonality in common variable immunodeficiency. Data came from immunoSEQ multiplex PCR; TCRdb stores just in-frame clones and leaves some out. This sample comprises around 81,000 clones, none seen once only. Sequenced input: peripheral blood mononuclear cells. These receptors came from a person aged 18 to 70 in good health.

In this sample, this clone turned up many times. The read halts 3 residues ahead of the CDR3 end, with the missing end drawn from the germline J gene. The V gene is TRBV7-3, the J gene TRBJ1-1; 9 bases are shared with TRBD1. The length of the CDR3 is 14 residues. Trimming cost V 2 bases and J 4 bases; bases outside gene matches: 2. CDR1 SGHTA and CDR2 FQGTGA come from the germline V gene. CDR3 DNA, as far as it was read: TGTGCCAGCAGCTTAGACAGGGGGATCACTGAA. Its protein is CASSLDRGITE. The complete CDR3 protein is CASSLDRGITEAFF.

Many counts were recorded for this clone. Read sequence stops 3 residues before the CDR3 end, and the germline J gene provides the missing end. The chain has TRBV6-2 or TRBV6-3 and TRBJ2-7; 11 bases are shared with TRBD2. Germline lookup yields CDR1 MNHEY and CDR2 SVGEGT. The length of the CDR3 is 13 residues. Losses at the gene ends were 8 bases for V and 3 bases for J; bases not matched to a gene: 3. The covered CDR3 bases are TGTGCCAGCCGACTAGCGGGAATCTACGAG. Its protein is CASRLAGIYE. The whole CDR3 region reads CASRLAGIYEQYF.

This clone was counted many times. The CDR3 end falls 3 residues outside the read, so it is completed with the germline J gene. This chain connects TRBV7-2 to TRBJ2-7, with TRBD2 matching over 10 bases. The CDR3 runs to 13 residues. With V trimmed by 6 bases and J by 3 bases, 2 bases remained unmatched. Germline V lookup: CDR1 SGHTA, CDR2 FQGNSA. The sequenced CDR3 bases are TGTGCCAGCAGAAAGCGGGAGGGCTACGAG. It specifies CASRKREGYE. The entire CDR3 protein is CASRKREGYEQYF. Complete variable domain (other parts from reference TRBV7-2 and TRBJ2-7): GAGVSQSPSNKVTEKGKDVELRCDPISGHTALYWYRQSLGQGLEFLIYFQGNSAPDKSGLPSDRFSAERTGGSVSTLTIQRTQQEDSAVYLCASRKREGYEQYFGPGTRLTVT.

This clone was seen ten or more times. The read ends 3 residues early relative to the CDR3; the germline J gene fills the gap. V and J are TRBV11-2 and TRBJ2-7; 7 bases agree with TRBD1. V shed 3 bases and J 4 bases; nucleotides not matched to a gene: 3. This CDR3 spans 13 amino acids. Germline-derived CDR1 and CDR2 are SGHAT and FQNNGV. CDR3 region: CASSFRTGYEQYF. CDR3 bases read: TGTGCCAGCAGCTTTAGGACAGGATACGAG.

This clone showed up many times. CDR3 DNA, as far as it was read: TGTGCCTGGAGTGTAGGGCAGGCGGGC. As protein: CAWSVGQAG. The full-length CDR3 reads as CAWSVGQAGYTF. V is TRBV30 and J is TRBJ1-2; D not certain. The CDR3 goes on 3 residues after the read ends, and that part is filled in from the germline J gene. This CDR3 region has 12 residues. The germline V gene has CDR1 GTSNPN and CDR2 SVGIG (reference sequence).

This clone was seen ten or more times. The CDR3 spells CSAARDRGEQYF. Incomplete CDR3 DNA: TGCAGTGCTGCCCGGGACAGGGGCGAG. The chain joins TRBV20-1 to TRBJ2-7; the match to TRBD1 covers 10 bases. The read is 3 residues too short to cover the CDR3 end, so that end is filled in from the germline J gene. The V gene's germline CDR1 is DFQATT and CDR2 SNEGSKA (reference sequence). The V gene end was trimmed by 5 bases and the J gene end by 6 bases; junction bases not matched to a gene: 4. This CDR3 comprises 12 residues.

This clone was picked up many times. The missing CDR3 end, 3 residues past where the read stops, is filled in from the germline J gene. V usage is TRBV2 and J usage is TRBJ2-5, with D possibly being TRBD1 (6 bases). The germline V gene encodes CDR1 SNHLY and CDR2 FYNNEI. The germline V and J ends were trimmed by 0 bases and 2 bases, with 10 bases remaining between them. CDR3 length: 15 residues. The CDR3 region is CASSEARTDQETQYF. The CDR3 bases that were read are TGTGCCAGCAGTGAAGCGCGGACAGATCAAGAGACC.

Points on this clone: The sequenced fragment ends 3 residues before the CDR3 boundary, so the rest is inferred from the germline J gene. The chain is built from TRBV11-2 and TRBJ1-1, with a weak D call TRBD1 (6 bases). The germline V gene encodes CDR1 SGHAT and CDR2 FQNNGV. The CDR3 runs 14 residues. V gave up 2 bases and J gave up 4 bases, with 11 bases separating them. CDR3 DNA, as far as it was read: TGTGCCAGCAGCTTAACAGGGAAGAGCACTGAA. It encodes CASSLTGKSTE. The whole CDR3 region reads CASSLTGKSTEAFF.

This clone was counted at least ten times. The CDR3 extends 3 residues past the end of the read, so its final part is completed from the germline J gene. V is TRBV14 and J is TRBJ2-2, with D maybe TRBD2 (5 bases). V dropped 3 bases and J dropped 0 bases, with 8 bases sitting between them. CDR1 is SGHDN and CDR2 is FVKESK in the germline V gene. The CDR3 has 15 amino acids. The CDR3 is CASSQDLPNTGELFF. The part of the CDR3 DNA that was read is TGTGCCAGCAGCCAGGACTTACCGAACACCGGGGAG.

This clone was recorded at least ten times. Sequencing ends 3 residues short of the CDR3 end; the germline J gene provides the rest. The gene calls are TRBV19 and TRBJ2-3; 9 bases are a match to TRBD1. The CDR3 is 15 residues long. J gave up 8 bases and V 3 bases, and 9 bases lay outside the gene matches. CDR1 is LNHDA, CDR2 SQIVND, per germline (reference sequence). The chain's CDR3 is CASSIPGQGVGTQYF. CDR3 DNA (partial): TGTGCCAGTAGTATTCCGGGACAGGGAGTAGGTACG.

The sample holds many counts of this clone. The read finishes 3 residues shy of the CDR3 end, and the germline J gene is used to complete it. The chain employs TRBV7-9 and TRBJ2-7; possible D gene TRBD1, 5 bases. Trimming took 5 bases from V and 2 from J, leaving 13 bases between them. Germline V gene sequence: CDR1 SEHNR, CDR2 FQNEAQ (reference sequence). The length of the CDR3 is 14 residues. The sequenced part of the CDR3 DNA is TGTGCCAGCAGCCGACAGACGGTCCCCTACGAG. It yields the protein CASSRQTVPYE. Given in full, the CDR3 is CASSRQTVPYEQYF.

In this sample, this clone turned up many times. The observed sequence ends 3 residues before the CDR3 terminus, with the missing tail filled in from the germline J gene. The chain employs TRBV29-1 and TRBJ2-3; D not certain. Germline V gene data show CDR1 as SQVTM and CDR2 as ANQGSEA. The CDR3 loop spans 15 amino acids. This CDR3 reads CSVALGTVFNRTQYF. Incomplete CDR3 DNA: TGCAGCGTCGCTCTTGGAACAGTTTTTAACCGGACG.

The table lists this clone with many counts. The CDR3 goes on 3 residues after the read ends, and that part is filled in from the germline J gene. The rearrangement joins TRBV12-3 or TRBV12-4 to TRBJ1-1; D is perhaps TRBD1 (5 bases). The CDR3 loop spans 16 amino acids. V lost 3 bases to trimming and J lost 3 bases, with 17 bases between them. The CDR3 bases that were read are TGTGCCAGCAGTTTCCCAATAGGGGATTTTTACACTGAA. Translation gives CASSFPIGDFYTE. The whole CDR3 protein is CASSFPIGDFYTEAFF.

This clone was seen ten or more times. The CDR3 end falls 3 residues outside the read, so it is completed with the germline J gene. This sequence joins TRBV9 and TRBJ2-3; D ambiguous. Germline CDR1 SGDLS, CDR2 YYNGEE. The CDR3 totals 12 residues. V was pared by 3 bases and J by 3 bases, with 5 bases between. The chain's CDR3 is CASSALTDTQYF. The sequenced CDR3 bases are TGTGCCAGCAGCGCGTTAACAGATACG.

A few counts support this clone. The read ends 3 residues shy of where the CDR3 ends; the end is completed using the germline J gene. The V call is TRBV7-8, the J call TRBJ2-3, with a tentative D call TRBD2 (5 bases). CDR1 is SGHVS and CDR2 is FQNEAQ in the germline V gene. The CDR3 totals 16 residues. V was cut by 3 bases and J by 4 bases, with 17 bases left in between. The CDR3 DNA, read in part, is TGTGCCAGCAGCTTCTCAGTGGGCCGGGGAGCAGATACG. This sequence encodes CASSFSVGRGADT. The full CDR3 sequence reads CASSFSVGRGADTQYF.

At least ten counts were recorded for this clone. Relative to the germline gene, one junction end is altered; a read error may explain this. The read terminates 3 residues ahead of where the CDR3 ends, so the germline J gene completes it. The chain links TRBV4-2 to TRBJ2-4; TRBD2 might be the D (5 bases). Germline CDR1 is LGHNA and CDR2 is YNFKEQ. This CDR3 has 17 residues. The CDR3 loop reads CASSQGGAGLAKNIQYF. The part of the CDR3 DNA that was read is TGCGCCAGCAGCCAAGGAGGCGCGGGCTTAGCCAAAAACATT.

In its sample, this clone was seen many times. The read ends 3 residues before the CDR3 terminus; that terminus is restored from the germline J gene. The J gene is TRBJ2-1, the V gene TRBV5-1; TRBD1 aligns across 9 bases. The CDR3 is 15 amino acids. Germline values: CDR1 SGHRS, CDR2 YFSETQ. Unmatched junction bases numbered 0, after V lost 0 bases and J lost 2 bases. Here the CDR3 reads CASSLGDRAYNEQFF. CDR3 bases read: TGCGCCAGCAGCTTGGGGGACAGGGCCTACAATGAG. The entire variable domain, with the rest obtained from reference TRBV5-1 and TRBJ2-1, is as follows: KAGVTQTPRYLIKTRGQQVTLSCSPISGHRSVSWYQQTPGQGLQFLFEYFSETQRNKGNFPGRFSGRQFSNSRSEMNVSTLELGDSALYLCASSLGDRAYNEQFFGPGTRLTVL.

This clone was detected many times. The read halts 3 residues ahead of the CDR3 end, with the missing end drawn from the germline J gene. The chain uses TRBV6-1 and TRBJ1-6; D is perhaps TRBD1 (6 bases). The V end lost 0 bases, the J end lost 11 bases, and 14 bases lay between the germline ends. This CDR3 contains 15 residues. Germline V gene lookup returns CDR1 MNHNS and CDR2 SASEGT. The chain's CDR3 is CASSEALQGLAPLHF. The sequenced part of the CDR3 DNA is TGTGCCAGCAGTGAAGCGCTACAGGGCCTGGCACCC.

This clone appeared many times. The DNA ends 3 residues before the CDR3 does, and the rest of the CDR3 is filled in from the germline J gene. The chain employs TRBV5-1 and TRBJ2-3, with TRBD2 matching 11 bases. Unmatched junction bases numbered 4, after V lost 0 bases and J lost 1 base. The CDR3 extends over 17 amino acids. Germline CDR1 SGHRS, CDR2 YFSETQ. This CDR3 reads CASSLALAGGGTDTQYF. The sequenced part of the CDR3 DNA is TGCGCCAGCAGCTTGGCTCTAGCGGGAGGAGGCACAGATACG.

This clone has ten or more counts. The read halts 3 residues ahead of the CDR3 end, with the missing end drawn from the germline J gene. V gene TRBV9 combines with J gene TRBJ2-7; TRBD2 agrees at 8 bases. Germline assignment: CDR1 SGDLS and CDR2 YYNGEE. CDR3 size: 15 residues. V shed 3 bases and J 3 bases; nucleotides not matched to a gene: 8. The sequenced CDR3 bases are TGTGCCAGCAGCGACGGGAGCGGGAGTGTCTACGAG. Amino acid sequence: CASSDGSGSVYE. Given in full, the CDR3 is CASSDGSGSVYEQYF.

This clone has a count of ten or more. The read finishes 3 residues shy of the CDR3 end, and the germline J gene is used to complete it. This chain joins TRBV19 and TRBJ2-1, with TRBD1 identical over 7 bases. The V gene end was trimmed by 10 bases and the J gene end by 4 bases; junction bases not matched to a gene: 13. CDR3 size: 15 residues. CDR1 and CDR2 from the germline V gene are LNHDA and SQIVND (reference sequence). CDR3 DNA (partial): TGTGCCACCATGGCCCCGACAGGGTGGTACAATGAG. Amino acid sequence: CATMAPTGWYNE. The entire CDR3 sequence reads CATMAPTGWYNEQFF.

This clone was found many times. The read ends 3 residues before the CDR3 terminus; that terminus is restored from the germline J gene. The chain combines TRBV11-2 with TRBJ2-7; TRBD1 aligns across 7 bases. Germline V gene sequence: CDR1 SGHAT, CDR2 FQNNGV. V was pared by 1 base and J by 2 bases, with 2 bases of the junction left unmatched. The CDR3 length is 14 residues. CDR3 bases read: TGTGCCAGCAGCTTAGGGACAGGCACCTACGAG. The encoded protein is CASSLGTGTYE. The complete CDR3 reads CASSLGTGTYEQYF.

This clone was seen ten or more times. The read finishes 3 residues shy of the CDR3 end, and the germline J gene is used to complete it. The gene calls are TRBV19 and TRBJ2-7; 7 bases are shared with TRBD2. Germline V gene lookup returns CDR1 LNHDA and CDR2 SQIVND (reference sequence). Unmatched junction bases numbered 7, after V lost 2 bases and J lost 0 bases. The CDR3 runs 16 residues. The CDR3 DNA, read in part, is TGTGCCAGTAGTATACTTCTGAGCGGGGACTCCTACGAG. Protein sequence: CASSILLSGDSYE. The full CDR3 protein reads CASSILLSGDSYEQYF.

This clone was counted at least ten times. The sequence runs out 3 residues before the end of the CDR3; the remainder is reconstructed from the germline J gene. This chain uses TRBV10-1 with TRBJ1-3, with no clear D. V dropped 3 bases and J dropped 0 bases, with 6 bases sitting between them. From germline, CDR1 is WNHNN and CDR2 SYGVQD (reference sequence). The CDR3 sequence is 14 residues long. CDR3 in amino acids: CASSDGSSGNTIYF. The DNA read from the CDR3 is TGCGCCAGCAGTGACGGTTCCTCTGGAAACACC.

This clone has a count of ten or more. The CDR3 sequence is CASSVDWLVHEQYF. The part of the CDR3 DNA that was read is TGTGCCAGCAGCGTAGATTGGCTAGTACACGAG. The V call is TRBV9, the J call TRBJ2-7; the D is unclear. The CDR3 extends 3 residues past the end of the read, so its final part is completed from the germline J gene. Trimming stripped 0 bases from V and 5 bases from J, with 12 bases between. Germline V CDR1 and CDR2: SGDLS, YYNGEE. The CDR3 is 14 residues long.